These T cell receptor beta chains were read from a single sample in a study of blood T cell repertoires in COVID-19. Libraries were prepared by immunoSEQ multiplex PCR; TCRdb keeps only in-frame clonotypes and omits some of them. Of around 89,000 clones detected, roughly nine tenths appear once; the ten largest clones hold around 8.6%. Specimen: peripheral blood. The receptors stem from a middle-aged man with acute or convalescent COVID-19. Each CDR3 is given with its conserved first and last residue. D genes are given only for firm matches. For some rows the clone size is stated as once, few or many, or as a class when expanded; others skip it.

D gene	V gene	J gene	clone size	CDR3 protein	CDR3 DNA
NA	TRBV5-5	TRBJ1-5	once	CASSVGGSNQPQHF	TGTGCCAGCAGCGTAGGGGGTAGCAATCAGCCCCAGCATTTT
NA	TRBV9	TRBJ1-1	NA	CASSVGDWGDEAFF	TGTGCCAGCAGCGTAGGCGATTGGGGAGACGAAGCTTTCTTT
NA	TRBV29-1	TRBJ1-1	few	CSVGSPGAEAFF	TGCAGCGTGGGGTCCCCAGGGGCTGAAGCTTTCTTT
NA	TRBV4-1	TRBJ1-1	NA	CASSYTGNTEAFF	TGCGCCAGCAGTTACACAGGGAACACTGAAGCTTTCTTT
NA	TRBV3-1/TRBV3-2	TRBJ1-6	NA	CASTLQGWNSPLHF	TGTGCCAGCACCTTACAGGGATGGAATTCACCCCTCCACTTT
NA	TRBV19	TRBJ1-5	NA	CASRWGGSNQPQHF	TGTGCCAGTAGATGGGGGGGTAGCAATCAGCCCCAGCATTTT
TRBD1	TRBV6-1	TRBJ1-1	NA	CASRQTGATEAFF	TGTGCCAGCAGGCAGACAGGGGCCACTGAAGCTTTCTTT
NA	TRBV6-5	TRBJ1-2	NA	CASTQSGGYGYTF	TGTGCCAGCACCCAATCCGGGGGCTATGGCTACACCTTC
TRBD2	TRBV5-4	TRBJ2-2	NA	CASSPGLVSTGELFF	TGTGCCAGCAGCCCGGGACTAGTATCAACCGGGGAGCTGTTTTTT
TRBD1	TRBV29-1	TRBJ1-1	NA	CSADRGLNTEAFF	TGCAGCGCCGACAGGGGGCTGAACACTGAAGCTTTCTTT
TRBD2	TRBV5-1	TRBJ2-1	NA	CASSLEAGGYNEQFF	TGCGCCAGCAGCTTGGAAGCGGGGGGCTACAATGAGCAGTTCTTC
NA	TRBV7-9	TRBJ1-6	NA	CASSLARHHYNSPLHF	TGTGCCAGCAGCTTAGCTCGACACCACTATAATTCACCCCTCCACTTT
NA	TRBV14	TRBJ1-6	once	CASSLGPPGNSPLHF	TGTGCCAGCAGCCTCGGACCGCCAGGGAATTCACCCCTCCACTTT
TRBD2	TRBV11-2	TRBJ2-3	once	CASSLGLADTQYF	TGTGCCAGCAGCTTAGGACTAGCTGATACGCAGTATTTT
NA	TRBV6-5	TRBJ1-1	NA	CASNKLQGGWGAFF	TGTGCCAGCAACAAACTCCAAGGAGGGTGGGGAGCTTTCTTT
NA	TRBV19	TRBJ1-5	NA	CASRLAVDSWQHF	TGTGCCAGTCGTCTGGCGGTAGACAGTTGGCAGCATTTT
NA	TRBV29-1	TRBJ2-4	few	CSVAPAGSKNIQYF	TGCAGCGTCGCTCCAGCGGGTTCCAAAAACATTCAGTACTTC
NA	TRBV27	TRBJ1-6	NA	CASTRGSVNSPLHF	TGTGCCAGTACGAGGGGGTCGGTTAATTCACCCCTCCACTTT
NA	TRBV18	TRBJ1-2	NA	CASSPPGRGNYGYTF	TGTGCCAGCTCACCACCGGGAAGGGGTAACTATGGCTACACCTTC
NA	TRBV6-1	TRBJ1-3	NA	CASSDRGAGNTIYF	TGTGCCAGCAGTGACAGGGGCGCTGGAAACACCATATATTTT
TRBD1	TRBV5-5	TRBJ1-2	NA	CASSLGGQGVRGGYTF	TGTGCCAGCAGCTTGGGGGGACAGGGCGTCAGAGGTGGCTACACCTTC
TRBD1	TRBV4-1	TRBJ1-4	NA	CASRPGQGVADNEKLFF	TGCGCCAGCAGACCCGGACAGGGAGTTGCGGATAATGAAAAACTGTTTTTT
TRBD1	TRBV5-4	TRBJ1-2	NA	CASSYGQGSYGYTF	TGTGCCAGCAGCTACGGACAGGGGTCATATGGCTACACCTTC
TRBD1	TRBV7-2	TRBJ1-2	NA	CASSPGTGGYGYTF	TGTGCCAGCAGCCCTGGGACAGGGGGGTATGGCTACACCTTC
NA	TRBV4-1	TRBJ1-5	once	CASSQGGLISNQPQHF	TGCGCCAGCAGCCAAGGGGGACTGATTAGCAATCAGCCCCAGCATTTT